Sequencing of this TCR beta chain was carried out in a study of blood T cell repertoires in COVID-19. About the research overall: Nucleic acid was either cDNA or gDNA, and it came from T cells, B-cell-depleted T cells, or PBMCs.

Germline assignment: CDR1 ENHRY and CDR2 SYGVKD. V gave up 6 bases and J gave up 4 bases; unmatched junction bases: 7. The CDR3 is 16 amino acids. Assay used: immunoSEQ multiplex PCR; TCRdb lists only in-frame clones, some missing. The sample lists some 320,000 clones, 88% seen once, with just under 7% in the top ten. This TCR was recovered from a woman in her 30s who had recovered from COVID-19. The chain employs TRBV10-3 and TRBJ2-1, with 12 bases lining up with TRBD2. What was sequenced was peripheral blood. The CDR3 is CAIRSSGGESYNEQFF. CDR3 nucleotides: TGTGCCATCAGATCTAGCGGGGGGGAAAGTTACAATGAGCAGTTCTTC.